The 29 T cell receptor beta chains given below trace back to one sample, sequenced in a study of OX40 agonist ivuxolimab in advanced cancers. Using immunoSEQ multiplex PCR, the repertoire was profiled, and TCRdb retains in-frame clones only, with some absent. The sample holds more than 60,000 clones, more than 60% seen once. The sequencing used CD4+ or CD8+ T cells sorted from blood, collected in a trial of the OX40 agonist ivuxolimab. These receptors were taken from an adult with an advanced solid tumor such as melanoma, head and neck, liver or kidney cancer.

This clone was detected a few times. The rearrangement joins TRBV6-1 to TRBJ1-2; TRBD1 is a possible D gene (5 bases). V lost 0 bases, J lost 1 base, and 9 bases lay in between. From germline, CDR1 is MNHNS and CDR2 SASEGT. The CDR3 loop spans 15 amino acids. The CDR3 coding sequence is TGTGCCAGCAGTGAAGCATGGGACTTTAACTATGGCTACACCTTC. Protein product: CASSEAWDFNYGYTF.

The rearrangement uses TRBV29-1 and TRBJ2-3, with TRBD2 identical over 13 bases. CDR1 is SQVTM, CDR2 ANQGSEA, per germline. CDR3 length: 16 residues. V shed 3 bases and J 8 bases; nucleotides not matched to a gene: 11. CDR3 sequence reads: CSVDVLAGGPEGTQYF. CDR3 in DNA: TGCAGCGTTGATGTACTAGCGGGAGGGCCTGAAGGTACGCAGTATTTT.

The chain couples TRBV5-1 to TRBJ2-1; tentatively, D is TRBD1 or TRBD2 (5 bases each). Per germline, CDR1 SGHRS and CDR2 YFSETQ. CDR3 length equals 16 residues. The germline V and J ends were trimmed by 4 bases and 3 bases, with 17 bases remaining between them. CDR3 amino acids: CASSLGPPWIYNEQFF. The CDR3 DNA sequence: TGCGCCAGCAGCCTGGGACCACCCTGGATCTACAATGAGCAGTTCTTC.

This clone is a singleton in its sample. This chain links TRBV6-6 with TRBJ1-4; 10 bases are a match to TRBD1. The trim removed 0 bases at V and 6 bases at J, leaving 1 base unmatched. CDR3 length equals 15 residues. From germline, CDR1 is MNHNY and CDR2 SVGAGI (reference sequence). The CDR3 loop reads CASSYSGTGDEKLFF. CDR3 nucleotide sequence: TGTGCCAGCAGTTACTCCGGGACAGGGGATGAAAAACTGTTTTTT.

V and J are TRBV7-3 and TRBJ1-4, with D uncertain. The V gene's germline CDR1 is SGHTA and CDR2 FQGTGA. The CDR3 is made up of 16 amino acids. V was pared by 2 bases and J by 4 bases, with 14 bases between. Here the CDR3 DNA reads TGTGCCAGCAGCTTAGGGGAAAGGAGGGATAATGAAAAACTGTTTTTT. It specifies CASSLGERRDNEKLFF.

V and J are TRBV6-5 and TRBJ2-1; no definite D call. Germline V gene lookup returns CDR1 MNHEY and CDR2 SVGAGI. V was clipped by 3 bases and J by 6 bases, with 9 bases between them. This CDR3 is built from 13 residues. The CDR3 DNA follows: TGTGCCAGCAGTTATGGTCAAATCAATGAGCAGTTCTTC. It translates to CASSYGQINEQFF.

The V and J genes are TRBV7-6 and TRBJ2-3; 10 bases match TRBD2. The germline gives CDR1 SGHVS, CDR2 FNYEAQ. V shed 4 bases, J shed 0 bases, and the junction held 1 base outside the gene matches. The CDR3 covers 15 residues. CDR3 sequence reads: CASSSSGGSTDTQYF. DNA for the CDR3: TGTGCCAGCAGCTCTAGCGGGGGAAGCACAGATACGCAGTATTTT.

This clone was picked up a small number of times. The CDR3 DNA is TGCGCCAGCAGCTTGGCGGGAACAGGGGCTTTGGATGAAAAACTGTTTTTT. Translating it yields CASSLAGTGALDEKLFF. The chain combines TRBV5-1 with TRBJ1-4, with TRBD1 identical over 7 bases. Looked up from germline, CDR1 is SGHRS and CDR2 is YFSETQ. The junction had 11 bases not matched to a gene; V was cut back by 0 bases and J by 6 bases. This CDR3 region has 17 residues.

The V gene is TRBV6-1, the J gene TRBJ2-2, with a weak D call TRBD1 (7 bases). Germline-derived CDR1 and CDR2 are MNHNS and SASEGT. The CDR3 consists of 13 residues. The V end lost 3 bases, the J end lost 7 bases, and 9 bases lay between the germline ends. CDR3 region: CASSDRGDGELFF. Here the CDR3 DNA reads TGTGCCAGCAGTGACAGGGGGGACGGGGAGCTGTTTTTT.

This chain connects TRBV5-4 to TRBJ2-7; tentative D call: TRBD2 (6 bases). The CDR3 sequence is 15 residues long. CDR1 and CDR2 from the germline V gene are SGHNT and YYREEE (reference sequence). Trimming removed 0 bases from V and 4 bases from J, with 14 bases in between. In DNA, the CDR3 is TGTGCCAGCAGCTTGGCGGGTAGCGGTCGTTACGAGCAGTACTTC. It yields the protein CASSLAGSGRYEQYF.

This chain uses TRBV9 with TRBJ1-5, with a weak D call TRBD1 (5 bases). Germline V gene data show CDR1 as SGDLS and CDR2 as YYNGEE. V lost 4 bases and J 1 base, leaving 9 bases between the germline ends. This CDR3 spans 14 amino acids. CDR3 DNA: TGTGCCAGCAGCAGAGACAGCAGCAATCAGCCCCAGCATTTT. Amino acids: CASSRDSSNQPQHF.

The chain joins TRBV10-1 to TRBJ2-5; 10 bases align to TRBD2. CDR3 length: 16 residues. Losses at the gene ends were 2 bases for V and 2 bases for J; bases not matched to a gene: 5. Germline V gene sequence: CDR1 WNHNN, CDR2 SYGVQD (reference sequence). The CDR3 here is CASSESWTSGQETQYF. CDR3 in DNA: TGCGCCAGCAGTGAGAGTTGGACTAGCGGTCAAGAGACCCAGTACTTC.

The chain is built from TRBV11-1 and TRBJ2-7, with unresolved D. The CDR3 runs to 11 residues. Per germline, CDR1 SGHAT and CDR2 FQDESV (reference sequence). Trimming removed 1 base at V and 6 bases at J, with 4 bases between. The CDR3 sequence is CASSLEGEQYF. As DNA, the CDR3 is TGTGCCAGCAGCTTAGAGGGCGAGCAGTACTTC. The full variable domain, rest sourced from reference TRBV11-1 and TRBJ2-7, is EAEVAQSPRYKITEKSQAVAFWCDPISGHATLYWYRQILGQGPELLVQFQDESVVDDSQLPKDRFSAERLKGVDSTLKIQPAELGDSAMYLCASSLEGEQYFGPGTRLTVT.

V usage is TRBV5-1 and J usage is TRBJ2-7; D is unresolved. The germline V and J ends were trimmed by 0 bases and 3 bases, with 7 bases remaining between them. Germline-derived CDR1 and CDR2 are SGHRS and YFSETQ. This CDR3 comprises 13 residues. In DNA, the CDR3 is TGCGCCAGCAGCTTGGTTTCCTACTACGAGCAGTACTTC. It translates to CASSLVSYYEQYF.

CDR3: CASSPVLGPYEQYF. The CDR3 DNA is TGTGCCAGCAGCCCAGTACTCGGGCCCTACGAGCAGTACTTC. The chain employs TRBV6-5 and TRBJ2-7; D not certain. Trimming removed 6 bases from V and 2 bases from J, with 14 bases in between. Germline lookup yields CDR1 MNHEY and CDR2 SVGAGI. This CDR3 contains 14 residues.

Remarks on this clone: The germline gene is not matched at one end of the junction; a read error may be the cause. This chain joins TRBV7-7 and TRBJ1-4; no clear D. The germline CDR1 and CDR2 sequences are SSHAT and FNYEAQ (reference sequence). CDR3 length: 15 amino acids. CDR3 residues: CASSLAAMCGEKLFF. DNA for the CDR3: TGTGCTAGCAGCTTAGCGGCCATGTGCGGGGAAAAACTGTTTTTT.

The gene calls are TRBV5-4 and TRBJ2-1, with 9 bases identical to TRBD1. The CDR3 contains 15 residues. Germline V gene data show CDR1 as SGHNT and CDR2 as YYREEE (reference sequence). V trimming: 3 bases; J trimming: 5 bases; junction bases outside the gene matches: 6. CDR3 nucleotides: TGTGCCAGCAGCTCGGAAGACAGGGGGGACAATGAGCAGTTCTTC. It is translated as CASSSEDRGDNEQFF.

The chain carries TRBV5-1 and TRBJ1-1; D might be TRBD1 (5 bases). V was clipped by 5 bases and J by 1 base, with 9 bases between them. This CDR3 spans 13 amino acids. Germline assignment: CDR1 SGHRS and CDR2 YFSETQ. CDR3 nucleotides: TGCGCCAGCAGTAATACAGGGAACACTGAAGCTTTCTTT. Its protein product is CASSNTGNTEAFF.

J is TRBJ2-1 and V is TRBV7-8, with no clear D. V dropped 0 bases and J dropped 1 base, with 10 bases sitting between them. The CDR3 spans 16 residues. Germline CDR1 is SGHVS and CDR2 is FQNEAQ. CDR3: CASSLAVVWSYNEQFF. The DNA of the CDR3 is TGTGCCAGCAGCTTAGCGGTGGTGTGGTCCTACAATGAGCAGTTCTTC.

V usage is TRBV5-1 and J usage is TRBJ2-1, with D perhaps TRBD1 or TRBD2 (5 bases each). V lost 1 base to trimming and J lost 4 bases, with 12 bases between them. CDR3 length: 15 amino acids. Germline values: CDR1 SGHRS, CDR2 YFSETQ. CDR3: CASSLPRDGYNEQFF. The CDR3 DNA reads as TGCGCCAGCAGCTTGCCCCGGGACGGATACAATGAGCAGTTCTTC.

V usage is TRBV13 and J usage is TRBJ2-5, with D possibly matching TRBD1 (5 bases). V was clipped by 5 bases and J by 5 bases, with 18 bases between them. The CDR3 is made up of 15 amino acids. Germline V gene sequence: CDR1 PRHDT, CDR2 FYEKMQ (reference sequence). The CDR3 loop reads CASSPRGAQSETQYF. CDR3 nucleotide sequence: TGTGCCAGCAGCCCCCGTGGGGCACAGTCGGAGACCCAGTACTTC.

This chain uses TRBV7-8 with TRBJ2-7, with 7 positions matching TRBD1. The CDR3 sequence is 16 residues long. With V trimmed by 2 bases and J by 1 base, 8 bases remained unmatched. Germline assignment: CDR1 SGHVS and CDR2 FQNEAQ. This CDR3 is CASSLQGRGSSYEQYF. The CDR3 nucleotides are TGTGCCAGCAGCTTACAGGGCAGGGGGTCTTCCTACGAGCAGTACTTC.

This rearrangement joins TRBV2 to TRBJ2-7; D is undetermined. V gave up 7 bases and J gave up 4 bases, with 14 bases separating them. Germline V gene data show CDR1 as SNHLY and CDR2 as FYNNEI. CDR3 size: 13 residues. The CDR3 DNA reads TGTGCCAGCAAGGAGACTTTCTTATACGAGCAGTACTTC. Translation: CASKETFLYEQYF. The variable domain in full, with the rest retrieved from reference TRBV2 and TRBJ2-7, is EPEVTQTPSHQVTQMGQEVILRCVPISNHLYFYWYRQILGQKVEFLVSFYNNEISEKSEIFDDQFSVERPDGSNFTLKIRSTKLEDSAMYFCASKETFLYEQYFGPGTRLTVT.

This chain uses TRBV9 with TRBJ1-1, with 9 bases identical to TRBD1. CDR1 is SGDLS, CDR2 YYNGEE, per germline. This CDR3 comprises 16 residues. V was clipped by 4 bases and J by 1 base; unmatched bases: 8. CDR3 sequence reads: CASSLNRGLENTEAFF. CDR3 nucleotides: TGTGCCAGCAGCTTGAACAGGGGGCTTGAGAACACTGAAGCTTTCTTT.

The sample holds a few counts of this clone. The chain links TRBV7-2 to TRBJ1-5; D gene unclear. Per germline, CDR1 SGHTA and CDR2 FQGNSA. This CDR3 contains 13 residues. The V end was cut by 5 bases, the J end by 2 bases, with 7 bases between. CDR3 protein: CASSPWGNQPQHF. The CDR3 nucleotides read TGTGCCAGCAGCCCCTGGGGCAATCAGCCCCAGCATTTT.

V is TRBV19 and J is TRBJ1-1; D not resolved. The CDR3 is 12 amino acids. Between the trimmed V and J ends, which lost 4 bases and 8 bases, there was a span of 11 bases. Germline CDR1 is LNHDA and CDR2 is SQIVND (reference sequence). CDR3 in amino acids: CASSNPREEAFF. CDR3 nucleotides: TGTGCCAGTAGTAACCCCCGGGAGGAAGCTTTCTTT.

CDR3 DNA: TGTGCCAGTTCCCCCGCGACAGCTAACTATGGCTACACCTTC. This sequence encodes CASSPATANYGYTF. This chain joins TRBV19 and TRBJ1-2; D may be TRBD1 (5 bases). The V end was cut by 8 bases, the J end by 0 bases, with 13 bases between. The CDR3 covers 14 residues. Germline assignment: CDR1 LNHDA and CDR2 SQIVND (reference sequence).

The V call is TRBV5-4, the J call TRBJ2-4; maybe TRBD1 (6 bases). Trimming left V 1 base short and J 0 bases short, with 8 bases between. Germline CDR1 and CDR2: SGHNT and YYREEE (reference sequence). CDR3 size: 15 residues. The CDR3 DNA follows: TGTGCCAGCAGCTTGCCAGGGGAAGCCAAAAACATTCAGTACTTC. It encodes CASSLPGEAKNIQYF.

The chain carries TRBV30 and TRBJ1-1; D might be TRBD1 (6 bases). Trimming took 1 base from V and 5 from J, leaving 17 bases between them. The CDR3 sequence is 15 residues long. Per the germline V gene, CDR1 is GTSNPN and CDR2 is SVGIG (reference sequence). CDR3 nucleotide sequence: TGTGCCTGGAGTGGCCAGGGGCCCACTGGGACTGAAGCTTTCTTT. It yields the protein CAWSGQGPTGTEAFF.